Following are 6 T cell receptor delta chains from one sample sequenced in a study of Vδ1+ human thymocytes. Study-level results: Thymic TRG and TRD repertoires appeared highly polyclonal, with Gaussian CDR3 length distributions.

Extracted RNA was reverse transcribed into cDNA. The CDR3 regions were amplified by multiplex PCR from V-gene primers to a constant-region primer. TCRdb reanalysed the multiplex PCR reads via CATT. The data show 54,000 or so delta-chain clones, roughly 15% seen once. These receptors have no identified antigens. The sequenced sample consisted of Vdelta1+ gamma-delta thymocytes from the thymus. Subset indicated: FACS-sorted CD3+ TCRalphabeta- TCRVdelta1+ TCRVdelta2- thymocytes. These receptors came from a boy in the first two years of life who had congenital heart surgery.

Only one count was recorded for this clone. This may stem from a read error, because a much larger clone lies one nucleotide away. Other DNA sequences within the sample encode an identical CDR3. This rearrangement joins TRDV2 to TRDJ1; 12 nucleotides line up with TRDD3. The CDR3 is 15 amino acids. Germline V gene data show CDR1 as GEAIGNYY and CDR2 as EKD. For the CDR3, the DNA is TGTGCCTGGGACCACTGGGGGATACCCACCGACAAACTCATCTTT. Translation: CAWDHWGIPTDKLIF.

The sample holds a few counts of this clone. This chain links TRDV1 with TRDJ2; 7 bases map to TRDD3. The CDR3 extends over 24 amino acids. From germline, CDR1 is TSWWSYY and CDR2 QGS. V dropped 7 bases and J dropped 6; count of bases not matched to a gene: 38. In DNA form, the CDR3 reads TGTGCTCTTGAGGGTTTTCACCTTAAGGTCTGGGCGGCTGGGGGCCCAGACTTCGCAGCACAACTCTTCTTT. Its protein is CALEGFHLKVWAAGGPDFAAQLFF.

This chain uses TRDV1 with TRDJ1, with D possibly being TRDD3 (5 bases). The V gene lost 0 bases and the J gene lost 4 bases, with 15 bases spanning the gap. Germline V gene data show CDR1 as TSWWSYY and CDR2 as QGS. The CDR3 extends over 16 amino acids. The chain's CDR3 is CALGELGTSGVDKLIF. The CDR3 DNA follows: TGTGCTCTTGGGGAACTTGGAACGTCGGGGGTCGATAAACTCATCTTT.

V usage is TRDV1 and J usage is TRDJ1, with 9 nucleotides matching TRDD2. This CDR3 contains 18 residues. Germline lookup yields CDR1 TSWWSYY and CDR2 QGS. V trimming: 3 bases; J trimming: 2 bases; junction bases outside the gene matches: 13. The CDR3, as DNA: TGTGCTCTTGGGGAGCCTTCCTACTCGGGGTGGATAACCGATAAACTCATCTTT. Its translation is CALGEPSYSGWITDKLIF.

The table lists this clone with a few counts. This chain connects TRDV1 to TRDJ1; 8 bases map to TRDD3. The CDR3 consists of 17 residues. CDR1 is TSWWSYY and CDR2 is QGS in the germline V gene. J gave up 1 base and V 0 bases, and 7 bases lay outside the gene matches. The CDR3 DNA reads as TGTGCTCTTGGGGAACTACCGTACTGGGGGTTCACCGATAAACTCATCTTT. It encodes CALGELPYWGFTDKLIF.

The chain is built from TRDV1 and TRDJ1, with D tentatively TRDD3 (6 bases). The length of the CDR3 is 14 residues. Trimming removed 5 bases from V and 3 bases from J, with 13 bases in between. The germline V gene encodes CDR1 TSWWSYY and CDR2 QGS. CDR3 residues: CALGKQIRADKLIF. CDR3 sequence (DNA): TGTGCTCTTGGGAAGCAGATACGCGCCGATAAACTCATCTTT.